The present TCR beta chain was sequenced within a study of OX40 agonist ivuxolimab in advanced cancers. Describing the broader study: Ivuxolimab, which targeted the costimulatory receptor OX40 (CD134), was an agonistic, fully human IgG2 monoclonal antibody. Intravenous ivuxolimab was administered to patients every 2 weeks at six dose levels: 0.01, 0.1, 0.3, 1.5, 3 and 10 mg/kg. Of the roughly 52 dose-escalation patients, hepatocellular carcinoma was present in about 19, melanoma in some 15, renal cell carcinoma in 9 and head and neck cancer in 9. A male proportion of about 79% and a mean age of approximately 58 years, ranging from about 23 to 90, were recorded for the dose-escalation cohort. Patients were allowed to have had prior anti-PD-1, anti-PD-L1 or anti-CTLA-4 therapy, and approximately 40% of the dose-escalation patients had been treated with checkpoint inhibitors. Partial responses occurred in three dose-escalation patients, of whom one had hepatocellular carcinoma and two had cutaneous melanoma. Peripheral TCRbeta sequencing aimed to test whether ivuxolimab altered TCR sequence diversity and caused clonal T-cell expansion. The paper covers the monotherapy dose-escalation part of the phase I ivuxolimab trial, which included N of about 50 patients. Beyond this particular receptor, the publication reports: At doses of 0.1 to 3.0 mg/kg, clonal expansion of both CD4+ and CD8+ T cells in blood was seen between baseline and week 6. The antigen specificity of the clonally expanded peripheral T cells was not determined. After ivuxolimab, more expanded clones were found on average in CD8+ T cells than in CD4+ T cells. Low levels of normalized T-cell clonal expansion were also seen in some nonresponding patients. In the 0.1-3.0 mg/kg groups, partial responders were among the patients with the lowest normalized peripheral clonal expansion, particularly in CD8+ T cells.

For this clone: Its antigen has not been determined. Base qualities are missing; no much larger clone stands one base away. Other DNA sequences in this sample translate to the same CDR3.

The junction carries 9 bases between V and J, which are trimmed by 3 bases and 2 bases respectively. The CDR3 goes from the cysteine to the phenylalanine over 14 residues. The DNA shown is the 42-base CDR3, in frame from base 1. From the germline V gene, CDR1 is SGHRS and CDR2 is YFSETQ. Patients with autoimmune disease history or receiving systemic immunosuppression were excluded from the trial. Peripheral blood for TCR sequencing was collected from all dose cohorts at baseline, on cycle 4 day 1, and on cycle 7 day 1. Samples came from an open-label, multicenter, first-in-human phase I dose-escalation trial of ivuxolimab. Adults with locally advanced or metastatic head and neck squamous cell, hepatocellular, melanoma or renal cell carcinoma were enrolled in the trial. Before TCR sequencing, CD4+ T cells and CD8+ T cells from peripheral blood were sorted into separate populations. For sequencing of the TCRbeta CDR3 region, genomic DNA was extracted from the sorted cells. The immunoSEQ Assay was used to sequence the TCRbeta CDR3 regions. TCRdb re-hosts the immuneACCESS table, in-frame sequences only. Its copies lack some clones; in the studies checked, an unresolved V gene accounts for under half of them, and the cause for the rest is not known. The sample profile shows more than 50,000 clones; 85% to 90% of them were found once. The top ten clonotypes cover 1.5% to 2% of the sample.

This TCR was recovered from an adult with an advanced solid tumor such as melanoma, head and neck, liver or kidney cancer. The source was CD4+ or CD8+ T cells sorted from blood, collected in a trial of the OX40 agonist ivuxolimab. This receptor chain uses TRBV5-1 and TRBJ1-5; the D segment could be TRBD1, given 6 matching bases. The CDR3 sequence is CASSSGEGNQPQHF. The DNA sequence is TGCGCCAGCAGCTCAGGGGAAGGCAATCAGCCCCAGCATTTT.